This T cell receptor (beta chain) came from a study of technical replicates of blood from several donors. Germline CDR1 reads SGHKS; CDR2 reads YYEKEE (reference sequence). This CDR3 comprises 13 residues. The V and J ends lost 1 base and 5 bases respectively, with 9 bases between them. Libraries were prepared by immunoSEQ multiplex PCR; TCRdb keeps only in-frame clonotypes and omits some of them. Of some 14,000 clones in the sample, roughly 80% were seen once. This clonotype was obtained from a human donor in good health. The chain has TRBV5-5 and TRBJ1-2; D remains ambiguous. Sequencing was carried out using PBMCs. CDR3 coding DNA: TGTGCCAGCAGCTTGTCGCAGGATTATGGCTACACCTTC. The encoded protein is CASSLSQDYGYTF.